One and the same sample provided the 3 T cell receptor beta chains below, sequenced in a study of TIL therapy for anti-PD-1-resistant metastatic lung cancer. The immunoSEQ assay was v3. Here immunoSEQ multiplex PCR was the method, and the copy in TCRdb shows in-frame clones only, minus some. The data show under 55,000 clones, roughly 85% seen once. Time point denoted: pre-treatment sample, taken before nivolumab and TIL therapy. The sequences come from blood, collected at baseline. The receptors were gathered from a woman aged 30 to 85 with non-small cell lung cancer.

The J gene is TRBJ2-1, the V gene TRBV10-3; TRBD1 or TRBD2 may be the D gene (6 bases each). Per germline, CDR1 ENHRY and CDR2 SYGVKD. The CDR3 consists of 13 residues. Trimming removed 0 bases from V and 8 bases from J, with 8 bases in between. For the CDR3, the DNA is TGTGCCATCAGTGAGTCAGGGGGGTATGAGCAGTTCTTC. Its translation is CAISESGGYEQFF.

The chain has TRBV30 and TRBJ2-3; perhaps TRBD1 as D (5 bases). Germline lookup yields CDR1 GTSNPN and CDR2 SVGIG (reference sequence). Trimming shortened V by 0 bases and J by 0 bases, and 10 bases separated the two germline ends. This CDR3 region has 15 residues. CDR3 in amino acids: CAWSVGASSTDTQYF. The CDR3 DNA sequence: TGTGCCTGGAGTGTTGGGGCTTCTAGCACAGATACGCAGTATTTT. Supplemented by reference TRBV30 and TRBJ2-3, the full variable domain reads SQTIHQWPATLVQPVGSPLSLECTVEGTSNPNLYWYRQAAGRGLQLLFYSVGIGQISSEVPQNLSASRPQDRQFILSSKKLLLSDSGFYLCAWSVGASSTDTQYFGPGTRLTVL.

This chain joins TRBV27 and TRBJ2-1; D tentatively fits TRBD1 or TRBD2 (5 bases each). V was clipped by 8 bases and J by 7 bases, with 27 bases between them. Germline V gene sequence: CDR1 MNHEY, CDR2 SMNVEV (reference sequence). The CDR3 length is 17 residues. The CDR3 DNA is TGTGCCAGCCGATCTCAGGGCTATGAGGGGCTAGGAAATGAGCAGTTCTTC. Protein: CASRSQGYEGLGNEQFF.